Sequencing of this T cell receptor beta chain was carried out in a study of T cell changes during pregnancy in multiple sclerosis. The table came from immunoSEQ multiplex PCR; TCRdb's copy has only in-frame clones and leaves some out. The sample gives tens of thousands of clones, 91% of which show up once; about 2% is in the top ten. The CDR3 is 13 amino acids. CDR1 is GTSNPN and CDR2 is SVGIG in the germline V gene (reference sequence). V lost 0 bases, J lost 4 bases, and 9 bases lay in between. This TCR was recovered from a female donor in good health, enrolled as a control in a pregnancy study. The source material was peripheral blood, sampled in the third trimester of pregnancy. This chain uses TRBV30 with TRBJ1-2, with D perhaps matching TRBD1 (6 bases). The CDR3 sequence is CAWSVQTGYGYTF. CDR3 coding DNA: TGTGCCTGGAGTGTACAGACAGGCTATGGCTACACCTTC.